The clone carrying this TCR beta chain appeared a few times. Its antigen is unidentified. CDR1 is LGHNA, CDR2 YNFKEQ, per germline. There are 15 residues in the CDR3. Trimming stripped 4 bases from V and 0 bases from J, with 7 bases between. These data belong to a study of response to subunit inactivated influenza vaccine. Each CDR3 protein gets one entry after TCRdb re-called the RT-PCR reads with MiXCR. The table records roughly 710,000 distinct CDR3 sequences, around 13% of them present only once. Study results and limitations: With each seasonal influenza vaccination, the authors suggested, few new T cells are recruited.

This sequence was found in a man aged 50-59 years who received an inactivated influenza vaccine. Sample: PBMCs from blood, taken about 14 days before vaccination. This rearrangement joins TRBV4-2 to TRBJ2-6, with D unresolved. The CDR3 DNA is TGTGCCAGCAGCCCTGGGCGCTCTGGGGCCAACGTCCTGACTTTC. As protein: CASSPGRSGANVLTF.